The 23 T cell receptor beta chains below come from one sample, sequenced in a study of CD4+ T cells in melanoma. Generated by immunoSEQ multiplex PCR, the TCRdb table keeps only in-frame clones and is missing some. The sample has about 9,900 clones; approximately 78% are singletons. Sequenced: tumor tissue. All receptors come from a human donor with melanoma.

This chain connects TRBV6-4 to TRBJ2-1; 9 bases map to TRBD2. In germline, CDR1 is MRHNA, CDR2 SNTAGT. V dropped 9 bases and J dropped 2; count of bases not matched to a gene: 11. This CDR3 has 16 amino acids. As DNA, the CDR3 is TGTGCCAGTGCCGGACTAAGCGGGGGGCCCTACAATGAGCAGTTCTTC. This gives the protein CASAGLSGGPYNEQFF.

This chain uses TRBV11-2 with TRBJ2-3; TRBD2 aligns across 8 bases. The CDR3 has 14 residues. V gave up 5 bases and J gave up 6 bases; unmatched junction bases: 7. The germline V gene encodes CDR1 SGHAT and CDR2 FQNNGV. Here the CDR3 reads CASSQTGGKDTQYF. Here the CDR3 DNA reads TGTGCCAGCAGCCAAACGGGGGGGAAGGATACGCAGTATTTT.

The rearrangement links TRBV23-1 to TRBJ2-2, with D perhaps TRBD1 (7 bases). TRBV23-1 is placed among ORFs of uncertain function. Trimming removed 5 bases at V and 3 bases at J, with 19 bases between. This CDR3 region has 17 residues. Here the CDR3 DNA reads TGCGCCAGCAGTACGGCGGGCAGGGGGGACGACACCGGGGAGCTGTTTTTT. The encoded protein is CASSTAGRGDDTGELFF.

This clone was recorded once. The chain uses TRBV5-1 and TRBJ2-5; D may be TRBD1 (6 bases). The germline gives CDR1 SGHRS, CDR2 YFSETQ. The length of the CDR3 is 14 residues. Trimming took 1 base from V and 0 from J, leaving 7 bases between them. CDR3 in amino acids: CASSLTGNQETQYF. CDR3 nucleotide sequence: TGCGCCAGCAGCTTGACAGGGAACCAAGAGACCCAGTACTTC.

The V and J genes are TRBV27 and TRBJ2-1, with 9 bases that match TRBD2. The length of the CDR3 is 15 residues. V was pared by 6 bases and J by 3 bases, with 6 bases of the junction left unmatched. CDR1 and CDR2 (germline): MNHEY, SMNVEV (reference sequence). CDR3 sequence reads: CASRRGGPGYNEQFF. Written as DNA, the CDR3 is TGTGCCAGCAGGCGGGGGGGGCCCGGCTACAATGAGCAGTTCTTC.

J is TRBJ2-1 and V is TRBV11-2, with D perhaps being TRBD1 or TRBD2 (5 bases each). The CDR3 consists of 17 residues. Germline CDR1 and CDR2: SGHAT and FQNNGV. Deletions cut 5 bases from V and 1 base from J, with 18 bases between. The CDR3 DNA reads as TGTGCCAGCAGCGTAGGGACGACATGGAAATCCTACAATGAGCAGTTCTTC. Its protein product is CASSVGTTWKSYNEQFF.

This clone was counted a few times. The DNA of the CDR3 is TGCGCCAGCAGCTTGGCGGTCTCTGGCGGGGGTTTATACAATGAGCAGTTCTTC. It specifies CASSLAVSGGGLYNEQFF. J is TRBJ2-1 and V is TRBV5-1; 7 bases are a match to TRBD2. In germline, CDR1 is SGHRS, CDR2 YFSETQ. The CDR3 is 18 residues long. Trimming at V came to 0 bases and at J to 4 bases, leaving 13 bases not matched to a gene.

The genes are TRBV5-1 and TRBJ1-6; 8 nucleotides match TRBD1. V gave up 3 bases and J gave up 5 bases; unmatched junction bases: 1. This CDR3 contains 14 residues. CDR1 is SGHRS and CDR2 is YFSETQ in the germline V gene. CDR3 in DNA: TGCGCCAGCAGCTCGGACAGGGATAATTCACCCCTCCACTTT. The encoded protein is CASSSDRDNSPLHF.

This clone was counted once. The rearrangement uses TRBV7-6 and TRBJ1-1; 10 bases line up with TRBD1. Trimming at V came to 3 bases and at J to 1 base, leaving 2 bases not matched to a gene. The germline gives CDR1 SGHVS, CDR2 FNYEAQ. The CDR3 is made up of 15 amino acids. The CDR3 region has the DNA TGTGCCAGCAGCTTGACAGGGGGCCCGAACACTGAAGCTTTCTTT. This encodes CASSLTGGPNTEAFF. Using reference TRBV7-6 and TRBJ1-1 for the parts outside the CDR3, the full variable domain is GAGVSQSPRYKVTKRGQDVALRCDPISGHVSLYWYRQALGQGPEFLTYFNYEAQQDKSGLPNDRFSAERPEGSISTLTIQRTEQRDSAMYRCASSLTGGPNTEAFFGQGTRLTVV.

For the CDR3, the DNA is TGTGCCAGTAACCAGGGCAATAATTCACCCCTCCACTTT. Protein sequence: CASNQGNNSPLHF. The chain uses TRBV19 and TRBJ1-6, with D tentatively TRBD1 (5 bases). Germline CDR1 reads LNHDA; CDR2 reads SQIVND (reference sequence). The V gene lost 7 bases and the J gene lost 5 bases, with 9 bases spanning the gap. This CDR3 comprises 13 residues. Variable domain in full (rest from reference TRBV19 and TRBJ1-6): DGGITQSPKYLFRKEGQNVTLSCEQNLNHDAMYWYRQDPGQGLRLIYYSQIVNDFQKGDIAEGYSVSREKKESFPLTVTSAQKNPTAFYLCASNQGNNSPLHFGNGTRLTVT.

V and J are TRBV9 and TRBJ2-1, with TRBD1 matching over 10 bases. CDR1 SGDLS and CDR2 YYNGEE come from the germline V gene. The CDR3 loop spans 14 amino acids. Trimming cost V 0 bases and J 8 bases; bases outside gene matches: 2. The CDR3 nucleotides are TGTGCCAGCAGCGTAGGGGGACAGGGGTATGAGCAGTTCTTC. It translates to CASSVGGQGYEQFF.

This clone was recorded once. This rearrangement joins TRBV4-2 to TRBJ2-3, with 11 bases that match TRBD2. The V and J ends lost 0 bases and 1 base, in that order; junction bases with no gene match: 3. The CDR3 consists of 17 residues. The germline V gene encodes CDR1 LGHNA and CDR2 YNFKEQ. CDR3 coding DNA: TGTGCCAGCAGCCAAGACCCACTAGCGGGGGGCACAGATACGCAGTATTTT. Amino acids: CASSQDPLAGGTDTQYF.

Remarks on this clone: The junction and the germline gene differ at one end; a read error may be behind it. V is TRBV6-6 and J is TRBJ2-5; D is possibly TRBD1 (6 bases). From germline, CDR1 is MNHNY and CDR2 SVGAGI (reference sequence). The CDR3 runs to 13 residues. The CDR3 protein is CTSSYYQGETQYF. The CDR3 DNA sequence: TGTACCAGCAGTTACTACCAGGGGGAGACCCAGTACTTC.

The rearrangement links TRBV9 to TRBJ1-6; D remains ambiguous. Germline CDR1 reads SGDLS; CDR2 reads YYNGEE. The CDR3 totals 15 residues. V lost 0 bases to trimming and J lost 3 bases, with 7 bases between them. The CDR3 DNA sequence: TGTGCCAGCAGCGTAGACCAGATCTATAATTCACCCCTCCACTTT. Translating it yields CASSVDQIYNSPLHF.

The chain links TRBV7-2 to TRBJ1-1, with a weak D call TRBD1 (5 bases). The CDR3 runs 13 residues. Germline loops: CDR1 SGHTA, CDR2 FQGNSA. Trimming removed 5 bases from V and 8 bases from J, with 15 bases in between. The CDR3 region is CASSLTSGREAFF. CDR3 DNA: TGTGCCAGCAGCCTTACATCAGGGAGGGAAGCTTTCTTT.

V and J are TRBV30 and TRBJ1-2; 9 bases are shared with TRBD1. Germline V lookup: CDR1 GTSNPN, CDR2 SVGIG (reference sequence). With 2 bases clipped from V and 8 bases from J, the junction kept 6 bases outside the gene matches. CDR3 length equals 13 residues. The CDR3 DNA reads as TGTGCCTGGAGTAGGGACAGGGTGGACGGCTACACCTTC. Protein: CAWSRDRVDGYTF.

V and J are TRBV29-1 and TRBJ2-5; D is possibly TRBD2 (7 bases). Between the trimmed V and J ends, which lost 2 bases and 4 bases, there was a span of 11 bases. CDR1 SQVTM and CDR2 ANQGSEA come from the germline V gene. This CDR3 is built from 13 residues. CDR3 DNA sequence: TGCAGCGTTGAAAAGGGGGGGGGAGAGACCCAGTACTTC. It specifies CSVEKGGGETQYF.

This clone was seen only once. The V and J genes are TRBV6-1 and TRBJ2-3; no definite D call. Germline values: CDR1 MNHNS, CDR2 SASEGT. The CDR3 is made up of 13 amino acids. V lost 2 bases, J lost 4 bases, and 7 bases lay in between. DNA of the CDR3: TGTGCCAGCAGTGAATATCTCGCAGATACGCAGTATTTT. Translating gives CASSEYLADTQYF.

J is TRBJ2-7 and V is TRBV9; D gene ambiguous. This CDR3 spans 14 amino acids. The V end was cut by 0 bases, the J end by 6 bases, with 13 bases between. Germline assignment: CDR1 SGDLS and CDR2 YYNGEE. CDR3 DNA sequence: TGTGCCAGCAGCGTAGGAACAGTGCCTGGCGAGCAGTACTTC. Its translation: CASSVGTVPGEQYF.

The rearrangement joins TRBV5-6 to TRBJ1-1, with D possibly being TRBD1 (6 bases). CDR1 is SGHDT and CDR2 is YYEEEE in the germline V gene. Trimming removed 3 bases from V and 1 base from J, with 7 bases in between. The CDR3 sequence is 13 residues long. CDR3 bases: TGTGCCAGCAGCTGGACAGAGAACACTGAAGCTTTCTTT. Translation gives CASSWTENTEAFF.

The V call is TRBV6-1, the J call TRBJ2-1; 8 bases map to TRBD1. V lost 6 bases to trimming and J lost 5 bases; unmatched junction nucleotides: 9. This CDR3 is 15 amino acids long. Per germline, CDR1 MNHNS and CDR2 SASEGT. The CDR3 nucleotides read TGTGCCAGCAGACTCACCGGACAGGGCAACAATGAGCAGTTCTTC. Residues: CASRLTGQGNNEQFF.

This CDR3 is CASSRDRGTGELFF. CDR3 nucleotide sequence: TGCGCCAGCAGCCGGGACAGGGGAACCGGGGAGCTGTTTTTT. This chain connects TRBV5-1 to TRBJ2-2; 10 bases are shared with TRBD1. After removal of 4 bases from V and 5 bases from J, the junction contained 2 bases not matched to a gene. The CDR3 consists of 14 residues. Germline V gives CDR1 SGHRS, CDR2 YFSETQ.

This chain joins TRBV9 and TRBJ2-2, with 7 bases lining up with TRBD1. Germline V gives CDR1 SGDLS, CDR2 YYNGEE. V lost 3 bases and J lost 5; bases outside the gene matches: 10. This CDR3 is built from 16 residues. This CDR3 reads CASSAYGTARTGELFF. The CDR3 nucleotides read TGTGCCAGCAGCGCTTACGGGACAGCTCGAACCGGGGAGCTGTTTTTT. The entire variable domain, with the rest obtained from reference TRBV9 and TRBJ2-2, is as follows: DSGVTQTPKHLITATGQRVTLRCSPRSGDLSVYWYQQSLDQGLQFLIQYYNGEERAKGNILERFSAQQFPDLHSELNLSSLELGDSALYFCASSAYGTARTGELFFGEGSRLTVL.